These 31 T cell receptor beta chains came from one sample sequenced in a study of early stage breast cancer tumors. Sequenced by immunoSEQ multiplex PCR; TCRdb stores in-frame clones only, minus some. The data contain 45,000 to 60,000 clones, around nine tenths of them singletons. The source material was blood. The receptor source for this set is a person aged 65-85 years with breast cancer.

The rearrangement joins TRBV6-5 to TRBJ2-1; D remains unclear. Germline CDR1 and CDR2: MNHEY and SVGAGI. Trimming shortened V by 6 bases and J by 5 bases, and 8 bases separated the two germline ends. The CDR3 extends over 12 amino acids. The CDR3 loop reads CASRRSDNEQFF. For the CDR3, the DNA is TGTGCCAGCAGGAGATCCGACAATGAGCAGTTCTTC.

This clone occurred once. J is TRBJ1-2 and V is TRBV19; 12 positions match TRBD1. From germline, CDR1 is LNHDA and CDR2 SQIVND (reference sequence). V was clipped by 10 bases and J by 3 bases; unmatched bases: 6. This CDR3 is 14 amino acids long. CDR3 region: CATRDRGHDYGYTF. As DNA, the CDR3 is TGTGCCACCCGGGACAGGGGGCATGACTATGGCTACACCTTC.

The chain couples TRBV28 to TRBJ1-1; no clear D. The V gene lost 4 bases and the J gene lost 4 bases, with 13 bases spanning the gap. CDR3 length equals 14 residues. Looked up from germline, CDR1 is MDHEN and CDR2 is SYDVKM. The CDR3 loop is CASSSLVRGTEAFF. The DNA of the CDR3 is TGTGCCAGCAGTTCCTTGGTCAGAGGCACTGAAGCTTTCTTT. Using reference TRBV28 and TRBJ1-1 for the parts outside the CDR3, the full variable domain is DVKVTQSSRYLVKRTGEKVFLECVQDMDHENMFWYRQDPGLGLRLIYFSYDVKMKEKGDIPEGYSVSREKKERFSLILESASTNQTSMYLCASSSLVRGTEAFFGQGTRLTVV.

This chain uses TRBV4-1 with TRBJ2-5; D is ambiguous. CDR3 size: 14 residues. Trimming pared 2 bases from V and 7 bases from J, leaving 14 bases between. The germline gives CDR1 MGHRA, CDR2 YSYEKL. The CDR3 DNA reads as TGCGCCAGCAGCCAATTTACTTCCCCAGGGACCCAGTACTTC. It translates to CASSQFTSPGTQYF.

This chain connects TRBV12-2 to TRBJ2-5; the D call in the table, TRBD2, was not verified against the DNA. TRBV12-2 is a pseudogene. The CDR3 is 11 residues long. For the CDR3, the DNA is TGTGCAAGTCGCTCCCTTGAGACCCAGTACTTC. It specifies CASRSLETQYF.

This chain uses TRBV30 with TRBJ2-1; TRBD2 matches at 15 bases. The CDR3 has 17 residues. Germline V gives CDR1 GTSNPN, CDR2 SVGIG (reference sequence). After removal of 4 bases from V and 2 bases from J, the junction contained 6 bases not matched to a gene. The CDR3 reads CAWMGTSGGMTYNEQFF. CDR3 DNA sequence: TGTGCCTGGATGGGGACTAGCGGGGGGATGACCTACAATGAGCAGTTCTTC.

The gene calls are TRBV25-1 and TRBJ2-4, with D possibly being TRBD1 (6 bases). This CDR3 is 13 amino acids long. Looked up from germline, CDR1 is MGHDK and CDR2 is SYGVNS. V was clipped by 5 bases and J by 6 bases, with 11 bases between them. The CDR3 reads CASSFQGRNIQYF. In nucleotides, the CDR3 is TGTGCCAGCAGTTTCCAGGGGAGAAACATTCAGTACTTC.

This rearrangement joins TRBV10-1 to TRBJ1-2; 10 positions agree with TRBD1. This CDR3 is built from 16 residues. Germline lookup yields CDR1 WNHNN and CDR2 SYGVQD (reference sequence). Unmatched junction bases numbered 17, after V lost 7 bases and J lost 9 bases. CDR3 in DNA: TGCGCCAGCATCCGGGACAGGGGACCCCTCTACGGGAGCTACACCTTC. Translation: CASIRDRGPLYGSYTF.

V usage is TRBV18 and J usage is TRBJ1-1, with TRBD1 matching over 7 bases. The CDR3 contains 14 residues. Germline V lookup: CDR1 KGHSH, CDR2 LQKENI. V trimming: 3 bases; J trimming: 3 bases; junction bases outside the gene matches: 4. The CDR3 sequence: CASSPTGADTEAFF. CDR3 DNA: TGTGCCAGCTCACCTACAGGGGCGGACACTGAAGCTTTCTTT.

J is TRBJ1-1 and V is TRBV5-4; 8 nucleotides agree with TRBD1. Germline V lookup: CDR1 SGHNT, CDR2 YYREEE (reference sequence). Trimming took 5 bases from V and 4 from J; bases not matched to a gene: 4. The length of the CDR3 is 13 residues. DNA for the CDR3: TGTGCCAGCAGGGGCGACAGGGGCACTGAAGCTTTCTTT. Protein: CASRGDRGTEAFF.

This clone was seen just once. The chain employs TRBV19 and TRBJ2-5; 13 bases are a match to TRBD2. V gave up 5 bases and J gave up 1 base; unmatched junction bases: 1. The CDR3 consists of 15 residues. Germline values: CDR1 LNHDA, CDR2 SQIVND (reference sequence). CDR3 region: CASSGLAGAQETQYF. CDR3 nucleotide sequence: TGTGCCAGTAGTGGACTAGCGGGGGCCCAAGAGACCCAGTACTTC.

This chain connects TRBV7-2 to TRBJ2-7, with TRBD2 identical over 12 bases. V trimming: 1 base; J trimming: 0 bases; junction bases outside the gene matches: 4. CDR1 and CDR2 (germline): SGHTA, FQGNSA. The CDR3 runs 17 residues. The CDR3 sequence is CASSLVLAGGSSYEQYF. DNA for the CDR3: TGTGCCAGCAGCTTAGTTCTAGCGGGGGGGAGCTCCTACGAGCAGTACTTC.

The V call is TRBV30, the J call TRBJ1-3; 7 bases fit TRBD1. Germline CDR1 GTSNPN, CDR2 SVGIG (reference sequence). The CDR3 runs 16 residues. With 0 bases clipped from V and 7 bases from J, the junction kept 12 bases outside the gene matches. The CDR3 region has the DNA TGTGCCTGGAGTGTAGGTTACAGGGGAATTGGGAACACCATATATTTT. Translated, it gives CAWSVGYRGIGNTIYF.

The gene calls are TRBV5-6 and TRBJ1-5; D possibly corresponds to TRBD1 (5 bases). With 3 bases removed from V and 7 bases from J, the gap between germline ends came to 14 bases. The V gene's germline CDR1 is SGHDT and CDR2 YYEEEE. This CDR3 region has 14 residues. The CDR3 sequence is CASSWGGRLQPQHF. The DNA of the CDR3 is TGTGCCAGCAGCTGGGGCGGCAGGCTGCAGCCCCAGCATTTT. Combining the CDR3 with reference TRBV5-6 and TRBJ1-5 gives the whole variable domain DAGVTQSPTHLIKTRGQQVTLRCSPKSGHDTVSWYQQALGQGPQFIFQYYEEEERQRGNFPDRFSGHQFPNYSSELNVNALLLGDSALYLCASSWGGRLQPQHFGDGTRLSIL.

The V gene is TRBV2, the J gene TRBJ1-5; weak D call: TRBD1 (5 bases). The ends were cut back, 9 bases at V and 1 base at J, with 31 bases in the middle. The germline V gene encodes CDR1 SNHLY and CDR2 FYNNEI. The CDR3 has 20 residues. CDR3 amino acids: CASGDNQGVRAWRSNQPQHF. CDR3 DNA: TGTGCCAGTGGGGATAACCAGGGCGTTCGGGCGTGGCGGAGCAATCAGCCCCAGCATTTT.

V and J are TRBV5-1 and TRBJ2-7, with 9 bases matching TRBD1. Germline V gene lookup returns CDR1 SGHRS and CDR2 YFSETQ. V was pared by 0 bases and J by 3 bases, with 4 bases of the junction left unmatched. This CDR3 has 15 amino acids. The CDR3 DNA is TGCGCCAGCAGCTTGGCCCCGACAGGGGGCTACGAGCAGTACTTC. It translates to CASSLAPTGGYEQYF.

J is TRBJ1-1 and V is TRBV30, with TRBD1 as a possible D gene (5 bases). CDR1 is GTSNPN, CDR2 SVGIG, per germline (reference sequence). The V gene lost 3 bases and the J gene lost 1 base, with 12 bases spanning the gap. This CDR3 is built from 14 residues. The CDR3 sequence: CAWRSADRNTEAFF. The CDR3 nucleotides read TGTGCCTGGAGAAGTGCCGACAGGAACACTGAAGCTTTCTTT.

CDR3 nucleotide sequence: TGTGCCAGCAGTCGGGACAGGCCCCCCACCTACGAGCAGTACTTC. As protein: CASSRDRPPTYEQYF. The chain couples TRBV6-5 to TRBJ2-7, with 8 bases identical to TRBD1. Germline V gives CDR1 MNHEY, CDR2 SVGAGI. This CDR3 contains 15 residues. V was pared by 5 bases and J by 2 bases, with 8 bases of the junction left unmatched.

V gene TRBV4-1 combines with J gene TRBJ1-4; 7 bases line up with TRBD1. The germline V gene encodes CDR1 MGHRA and CDR2 YSYEKL. With V trimmed by 2 bases and J by 0 bases, 12 bases remained unmatched. This CDR3 is 19 amino acids long. The CDR3 is CASSQPPDRDPATNEKLFF. Here the CDR3 DNA reads TGCGCCAGCAGCCAACCTCCTGACAGGGATCCAGCAACTAATGAAAAACTGTTTTTT.

This chain connects TRBV28 to TRBJ1-2; D not resolved. V lost 2 bases and J lost 8, with 9 bases in between. Germline CDR1 MDHEN, CDR2 SYDVKM. This CDR3 contains 12 residues. This CDR3 is CASSLGSRGYTF. In DNA, the CDR3 is TGTGCCAGCAGTTTAGGTAGCAGAGGCTACACCTTC.

The chain is built from TRBV30 and TRBJ1-2; 7 nucleotides align to TRBD1. Trimming cost V 3 bases and J 4 bases; bases outside gene matches: 5. CDR1 is GTSNPN and CDR2 is SVGIG in the germline V gene (reference sequence). The CDR3 covers 13 residues. CDR3 bases: TGTGCCTGGAGCCCGGGGGACAGCTATGGCTACACCTTC. As protein: CAWSPGDSYGYTF.

The chain uses TRBV7-6 and TRBJ2-1; 10 bases are a match to TRBD1. V lost 5 bases, J lost 7 bases, and 11 bases stayed unmatched. CDR3 size: 16 residues. Germline V gene data show CDR1 as SGHVS and CDR2 as FNYEAQ. This chain's CDR3 is CASSNTGTGVWNEQFF. CDR3 DNA sequence: TGTGCCAGCAGCAACACCGGGACAGGGGTGTGGAATGAGCAGTTCTTC.

This chain joins TRBV18 and TRBJ2-5, with a possible D match to TRBD2 (5 bases). Trimming pared 3 bases from V and 10 bases from J, leaving 12 bases between. Germline CDR1 reads KGHSH; CDR2 reads LQKENI. The CDR3 consists of 12 residues. Here the CDR3 DNA reads TGTGCCAGCTCACCGGGTCCGGGGAACCAGTACTTC. It codes for CASSPGPGNQYF.

This clone was recorded once. This rearrangement joins TRBV4-3 to TRBJ2-7, with D hard to call. Per the germline V gene, CDR1 is LGHNA and CDR2 is YSLEER. The CDR3 sequence is 13 residues long. Trimming cost V 4 bases and J 5 bases, with 12 bases left between them. The CDR3 nucleotides are TGCGCCAGCAGCCCGAACCATCGGGACGAGCAGTACTTC. It yields the protein CASSPNHRDEQYF.

This clone was counted only a few times. The CDR3 bases are TGTGCCAGCAGACCACGGACAGGGACGGACACCATATATTTT. This encodes CASRPRTGTDTIYF. V is TRBV7-9 and J is TRBJ1-3; 8 bases are shared with TRBD1. The germline V gene has CDR1 SEHNR and CDR2 FQNEAQ (reference sequence). This CDR3 has 14 residues. V dropped 6 bases and J dropped 8; count of bases not matched to a gene: 9.

The rearrangement joins TRBV19 to TRBJ1-1, with D uncertain. V lost 3 bases, J lost 5 bases, and 13 bases lay in between. Germline V gene lookup returns CDR1 LNHDA and CDR2 SQIVND (reference sequence). CDR3 length equals 14 residues. CDR3 DNA: TGTGCCAGTAGTATGGAGACTAGGAGGACTGAAGCTTTCTTT. This sequence encodes CASSMETRRTEAFF. Looking up the rest from reference TRBV19 and TRBJ1-1 gives the full variable domain: DGGITQSPKYLFRKEGQNVTLSCEQNLNHDAMYWYRQDPGQGLRLIYYSQIVNDFQKGDIAEGYSVSREKKESFPLTVTSAQKNPTAFYLCASSMETRRTEAFFGQGTRLTVV.

The genes are TRBV30 and TRBJ2-7; D may be TRBD1 (6 bases). Between the trimmed V and J ends, which lost 3 bases and 3 bases, there was a span of 9 bases. The CDR3 contains 12 residues. CDR1 is GTSNPN and CDR2 is SVGIG in the germline V gene (reference sequence). The DNA for the CDR3 is TGTGCCTGGAGGGACAGAGGCTACGAGCAGTACTTC. Residues: CAWRDRGYEQYF.

The rearrangement links TRBV6-5 to TRBJ1-6; D is ambiguous. The V gene's germline CDR1 is MNHEY and CDR2 SVGAGI. CDR3 size: 15 residues. Trimming took off 3 bases at V and 5 bases at J, with 11 bases between the two ends. This CDR3 reads CASSYFGGDNSPLHF. The CDR3 coding sequence is TGTGCCAGCAGTTATTTTGGCGGAGATAATTCACCCCTCCACTTT.

The chain couples TRBV9 to TRBJ1-3; no clear D. The length of the CDR3 is 14 residues. V lost 4 bases and J lost 3, with 11 bases in between. Germline V lookup: CDR1 SGDLS, CDR2 YYNGEE. The CDR3 nucleotides are TGTGCCAGCAGCCGGACGGGATTTGGAAACACCATATATTTT. Protein: CASSRTGFGNTIYF.

The chain links TRBV10-3 to TRBJ2-6, with 7 bases that match TRBD1. Losses at the gene ends were 6 bases for V and 0 bases for J; bases not matched to a gene: 5. This CDR3 spans 16 amino acids. Germline-derived CDR1 and CDR2 are ENHRY and SYGVKD. The DNA for the CDR3 is TGTGCCATCAGGAGGACAGGCGCCTCTGGGGCCAACGTCCTGACTTTC. Amino acids: CAIRRTGASGANVLTF.

The chain links TRBV28 to TRBJ2-7; 9 nucleotides agree with TRBD1. There are 10 residues in the CDR3. CDR1 and CDR2 (germline): MDHEN, SYDVKM. V was clipped by 4 bases and J by 11 bases; unmatched bases: 0. The CDR3 reads CASSWDREYF. In DNA, the CDR3 is TGTGCCAGCAGTTGGGACAGGGAGTACTTC.